The entry below describes one T cell receptor (beta chain). The antigen is undetermined. Germline CDR1 and CDR2: LNHDA and SQIVND (reference sequence). The junction had 1 base not matched to a gene; V was cut back by 4 bases and J by 2 bases. CDR3 length: 13 amino acids. The entry originates in a study of cytomegalovirus exposure and HLA in healthy donors. Overall study results and limits: An analysis done earlier found most TCR beta V segments productive about 87% or about 30% of the time. Across donors, presence/absence analyses took sequencing depth to be roughly uniform.

Primers: 60 Vbeta forward and 13 Jbeta reverse. Here immunoSEQ multiplex PCR was the method, and the copy in TCRdb shows in-frame clones only, minus some. The sample shows about 160,000 clones, 82% of them seen only once. The sample was PBMCs. The TCR comes from a girl aged 2 to 9 in good health and CMV-seropositive. V is TRBV19 and J is TRBJ1-2; 7 nucleotides align to TRBD1. The DNA of the CDR3 is TGTGCCAGTAGTAGGGACAGCAACTATGGCTACACCTTC. Translation gives CASSRDSNYGYTF. Full variable domain (missing parts from reference TRBV19 and TRBJ1-2): DGGITQSPKYLFRKEGQNVTLSCEQNLNHDAMYWYRQDPGQGLRLIYYSQIVNDFQKGDIAEGYSVSREKKESFPLTVTSAQKNPTAFYLCASSRDSNYGYTFGSGTRLTVV.